The rows below give T cell receptor beta chains drawn from one sample of a study of blood T cell repertoires in COVID-19. Profiling relied on immunoSEQ multiplex PCR, and the TCRdb table lists in-frame clones only, not all of them. The table records some 230,000 clones, around 85% of them present only once. Sequenced: PBMCs or T cells enriched from blood (not recorded which). These receptors were obtained from a woman between 40 and 50 years old with acute COVID-19. Each CDR3 is given with its conserved first and last residue. The D gene is left open where the match is weak. Clone size is stated in some rows and not others, as once, few, many or a class when expanded.

abundance	v_gene	j_gene	d_gene	CDR3aa	CDR3nt
-	TRBV6-2/TRBV6-3	TRBJ1-3	TRBD1	CASSGPTGNTIYF	TGTGCCAGCAGCGGCCCGACAGGGAACACCATATATTTT
-	TRBV9	TRBJ1-2	-	CASSVAGGYGYTF	TGTGCCAGCAGCGTAGCGGGAGGGTATGGCTACACCTTC
-	TRBV5-1	TRBJ2-7	TRBD1	CASSPRPTGGQSYEQYF	TGCGCCAGCAGCCCTAGACCGACAGGGGGACAGTCCTACGAGCAGTACTTC
-	TRBV2	TRBJ1-2	TRBD1	CASSEGTGYGYTF	TGTGCCAGCAGTGAAGGGACAGGGTATGGCTACACCTTC
-	TRBV2	TRBJ2-3	-	CASVGRLTEGDTQYF	TGTGCCAGCGTTGGAAGACTAACAGAAGGGGATACGCAGTATTTT
-	TRBV27	TRBJ1-2	-	CASSSGGRNYGYTF	TGTGCCAGCAGTTCGGGGGGGCGGAACTATGGCTACACCTTC
-	TRBV4-3	TRBJ2-5	TRBD1	CASSQDRGQETQYF	TGCGCCAGCAGCCAAGACAGGGGGCAAGAGACCCAGTACTTC
-	TRBV7-8	TRBJ1-2	-	CASSLADRPREYTF	TGTGCCAGCAGCTTAGCCGACAGGCCAAGGGAATACACCTTC
-	TRBV18	TRBJ2-3	TRBD1	CASSPKTGPKDTQYF	TGTGCCAGCTCACCCAAGACAGGGCCGAAGGATACGCAGTATTTT
once	TRBV7-6	TRBJ2-5	TRBD2	CASSLTPAGNHEGTQYF	TGTGCCAGCAGCTTAACCCCAGCGGGGAACCACGAAGGGACCCAGTACTTC
-	TRBV12-5	TRBJ1-5	-	CASGWGDQPQHF	TGTGCTAGTGGTTGGGGGGATCAGCCCCAGCATTTT
-	TRBV3-1/TRBV3-2	TRBJ2-7	TRBD2	CASSQTSGGYEQYF	TGTGCCAGCAGCCAGACTAGCGGGGGATACGAGCAGTACTTC
-	TRBV27	TRBJ2-1	TRBD2	CASRGLAGRQFF	TGTGCCAGCAGAGGGCTAGCGGGAAGGCAGTTCTTC
once	TRBV5-5	TRBJ1-2	TRBD1	CASSPGQPLDGYTF	TGTGCCAGCAGCCCGGGACAGCCATTAGATGGCTACACCTTC
-	TRBV4-3	TRBJ2-7	TRBD2	CASSQGLIRGGGASEQYF	TGCGCCAGCAGCCAAGGTTTAATTAGGGGCGGGGGGGCCTCCGAGCAGTACTTC